A selection of T cell receptor beta chains follows, all from one sample in a study of shared clonotypes between healthy human individuals. The method was immunoSEQ multiplex PCR; TCRdb's version includes in-frame clones alone and lacks a portion of them. The repertoire holds 2,500,000 or so clones, over 85% seen once, with about 0.34% in the top ten. The specimen sequenced was naive CD4+ T cells from PBMCs. The receptors were gathered from a young man in good health. Some clones in this sample may be carry-over from other donors' samples. Each CDR3 is given with its conserved first and last residue. Each record gives: D gene, V gene, clone size, J gene, CDR3 DNA, CDR3 protein. The D gene is left open where the match is weak. Not every row has a clone size; where given, it reads once, few, many or a size class.

d_gene: TRBD2
v_gene: TRBV29-1
abundance: .
j_gene: TRBJ2-1
CDR3nt: TGCAGCGTTGTGCCTAGCGGGAGGGACAATGAGCAGTTCTTC
CDR3aa: CSVVPSGRDNEQFF

d_gene: .
v_gene: TRBV28
abundance: .
j_gene: TRBJ1-3
CDR3nt: TGTGCCAGCAGTTTATCATCGGGGGTGGGTGTTGGAAACACCATATATTTT
CDR3aa: CASSLSSGVGVGNTIYF

d_gene: TRBD1
v_gene: TRBV30
abundance: .
j_gene: TRBJ2-5
CDR3nt: TGTGCCTGGAGCGAAACCGGGACAGGGTGGTCAGAGACCCAGTACTTC
CDR3aa: CAWSETGTGWSETQYF

d_gene: .
v_gene: TRBV5-4
abundance: .
j_gene: TRBJ2-2
CDR3nt: TGTGCCAGCAGCTTGGCCTTCGGGAACACCGGGGAGCTGTTTTTT
CDR3aa: CASSLAFGNTGELFF

d_gene: .
v_gene: TRBV19
abundance: .
j_gene: TRBJ1-1
CDR3nt: TGTGCCAGTAGTACGCCATCGGGACCCCCAGACACTGAAGCTTTCTTT
CDR3aa: CASSTPSGPPDTEAFF

d_gene: .
v_gene: TRBV29-1
abundance: .
j_gene: TRBJ1-5
CDR3nt: TGCAGCGTGGGGAGCCCGGGACAGCCCCAGCATTTT
CDR3aa: CSVGSPGQPQHF

d_gene: .
v_gene: TRBV25-1
abundance: .
j_gene: TRBJ2-7
CDR3nt: TGTGCCAGCAGTGCCCTCTACGAGCAGTACTTC
CDR3aa: CASSALYEQYF

d_gene: .
v_gene: TRBV6-1
abundance: .
j_gene: TRBJ1-2
CDR3nt: TGTGCCAGCAGTGACGTCAGGGCTAACTATGGCTACACCTTC
CDR3aa: CASSDVRANYGYTF

d_gene: TRBD2
v_gene: TRBV7-2
abundance: .
j_gene: TRBJ2-7
CDR3nt: TGTGCCAGCAGCTTCCCCGGGACTAGCGAGCAGTACTTC
CDR3aa: CASSFPGTSEQYF

d_gene: .
v_gene: TRBV28
abundance: .
j_gene: TRBJ1-2
CDR3nt: TGTGCCAGCAGTCCGGCTCCAGGGATTTACTATGGCTACACCTTC
CDR3aa: CASSPAPGIYYGYTF

d_gene: .
v_gene: TRBV5-1
abundance: .
j_gene: TRBJ2-1
CDR3nt: TGCGCCAGCAGCCCCGGGGTAAGCTCCTACAATGAGCAGTTCTTC
CDR3aa: CASSPGVSSYNEQFF

d_gene: .
v_gene: TRBV11-3
abundance: .
j_gene: TRBJ2-1
CDR3nt: TGTGCCAGCAGCTTAGATGGGGTTTCTAGCTCCCGAAGTGGCAATGAGCAGTTCTTC
CDR3aa: CASSLDGVSSSRSGNEQFF

d_gene: TRBD2
v_gene: TRBV28
abundance: .
j_gene: TRBJ2-7
CDR3nt: TGTGCCAGCAGCCAAACGGGCGGGAGCCACGAGCAGTACTTC
CDR3aa: CASSQTGGSHEQYF

d_gene: TRBD2
v_gene: TRBV28
abundance: .
j_gene: TRBJ2-1
CDR3nt: TGTGCCAGCAGTTCCTTGACGACTAGCGGCTACAATGAGCAGTTCTTC
CDR3aa: CASSSLTTSGYNEQFF

d_gene: .
v_gene: TRBV27
abundance: .
j_gene: TRBJ2-5
CDR3nt: TGTGCCACCAGTCGGCAGGGCAGAGAGACCCAGTACTTC
CDR3aa: CATSRQGRETQYF

d_gene: TRBD2
v_gene: TRBV5-4
abundance: .
j_gene: TRBJ2-7
CDR3nt: TGTGCCAGCAGCTATCCGACTAGCGGGAGGTACGAGCAGTACTTC
CDR3aa: CASSYPTSGRYEQYF

d_gene: TRBD1
v_gene: TRBV7-3
abundance: once
j_gene: TRBJ2-1
CDR3nt: TGTGCCAGCAGTATCACCGGTGGGACAGTCTACAATGAGCAGTTCTTC
CDR3aa: CASSITGGTVYNEQFF

d_gene: .
v_gene: TRBV2
abundance: .
j_gene: TRBJ1-4
CDR3nt: TGTGCCAGCAGCGACTACGGAAAACTGTTTTTT
CDR3aa: CASSDYGKLFF

d_gene: TRBD1
v_gene: TRBV6-6
abundance: .
j_gene: TRBJ2-7
CDR3nt: TGTGCCAGCCGCCGACAGGGGGCCTACGAGCAGTACTTC
CDR3aa: CASRRQGAYEQYF

d_gene: .
v_gene: TRBV5-8
abundance: .
j_gene: TRBJ2-5
CDR3nt: TGTGCCAGCAGCTTGAAGTTTTTCTTGCCCGATTCGGAGACCCAGTACTTC
CDR3aa: CASSLKFFLPDSETQYF

d_gene: TRBD1
v_gene: TRBV6-1
abundance: .
j_gene: TRBJ2-3
CDR3nt: TGTGCCAGCAGGCTTACAGGGGGAGGAACAGATACGCAGTATTTT
CDR3aa: CASRLTGGGTDTQYF

d_gene: TRBD2
v_gene: TRBV11-2
abundance: .
j_gene: TRBJ2-6
CDR3nt: TGTGCCAGCAGCTTGAAAACGGGGGGATCTGGGGCCAACGTCCTGACTTTC
CDR3aa: CASSLKTGGSGANVLTF